The 29 T cell receptor beta chains in this list originate from one sample, sequenced in a study of human T cells and chemical hapten exposure (dated by TCRdb to about 2021). The library relied on 5' RACE. Sequenced on an Illumina MiSeq. Using fastp trimming at Q25 and MiXCR clonotype assembly, TCRdb reanalyzed the public sequencing data and kept in-frame beta chains. Each record represents a unique CDR3 protein, reported with the most common genes and DNA among its rows. Within this sample are roughly 120,000 distinct CDR3 sequences, with 15% to 20% of them counted one time only. The ten largest clones take up approximately 2.6% of the sample. Total RNA was extracted from unfractionated whole blood that had been collected in Tempus Blood RNA tubes. The receptors stem from a human donor in good health.

This clonotype was seen a few times. The chain joins TRBV28 to TRBJ1-5; no reliable D call. The V end lost 4 bases, the J end lost 3 bases, and 4 bases lay between the germline ends. There are 12 residues in the CDR3. Germline V gives CDR1 MDHEN, CDR2 SYDVKM. In nucleotides, the CDR3 is TGTGCCAGCAGTTCCATCAATCAGCCCCAGCATTTT. Translating gives CASSSINQPQHF. The variable domain in full, completed from reference TRBV28 and TRBJ1-5, reads DVKVTQSSRYLVKRTGEKVFLECVQDMDHENMFWYRQDPGLGLRLIYFSYDVKMKEKGDIPEGYSVSREKKERFSLILESASTNQTSMYLCASSSINQPQHFGDGTRLSIL.

The V call is TRBV27, the J call TRBJ2-7; possible D gene TRBD2, 7 bases. Germline V gene lookup returns CDR1 MNHEY and CDR2 SMNVEV (reference sequence). The CDR3 is made up of 15 amino acids. Trimming cost V 7 bases and J 5 bases, with 21 bases left between them. The CDR3 nucleotides read TGTGCCAGCACTCCAACGCGGGGGCGCATGGACGAGCAGTACTTC. This gives the protein CASTPTRGRMDEQYF.

DNA for the CDR3: TGTGCCAGCAGTACCCCGGACAGGGCCAGAAGGGAGCAGTACTTC. Protein: CASSTPDRARREQYF. The chain employs TRBV12-3 or TRBV12-4 and TRBJ2-7; the match to TRBD1 covers 8 bases. This CDR3 is built from 15 residues. The V segment lost 5 bases and the J segment 7 bases; nucleotides outside the gene matches: 13.

This clonotype was detected a few times. The V and J genes are TRBV5-4 and TRBJ1-6; TRBD1 is a possible D gene (6 bases). Per the germline V gene, CDR1 is SGHNT and CDR2 is YYREEE (reference sequence). The CDR3 has 15 residues. V was clipped by 0 bases and J by 4 bases, with 8 bases between them. The CDR3 coding sequence is TGTGCCAGCAGCTTGGGGACAGCTTATAATTCACCCCTCCACTTT. This gives the protein CASSLGTAYNSPLHF.

This clonotype was detected a few times. The rearrangement links TRBV28 to TRBJ2-7; 7 bases are a match to TRBD2. Trimming removed 4 bases from V and 2 bases from J; junction bases left unmatched: 14. The CDR3 runs to 17 residues. Germline V gene data show CDR1 as MDHEN and CDR2 as SYDVKM. The CDR3 protein is CASSSYLQRGSPYEQYF. DNA of the CDR3: TGTGCCAGCAGTTCCTACCTCCAGCGGGGTTCGCCCTACGAGCAGTACTTC.

This clonotype has just a few counts. The chain is built from TRBV7-9 and TRBJ2-7; tentative D call: TRBD2 (6 bases). Per the germline V gene, CDR1 is SEHNR and CDR2 is FQNEAQ (reference sequence). Trimming removed 8 bases from V and 0 bases from J, with 14 bases in between. The CDR3 extends over 14 amino acids. CDR3 loop: CASLPLANSYEQYF. For the CDR3, the DNA is TGTGCCAGCCTTCCTCTAGCGAACTCCTACGAGCAGTACTTC.

This clonotype was counted a few times. The chain joins TRBV27 to TRBJ1-3; the match to TRBD1 covers 9 bases. CDR1 is MNHEY, CDR2 SMNVEV, per germline (reference sequence). V lost 0 bases, J lost 9 bases, and 9 bases stayed unmatched. The CDR3 covers 16 residues. In DNA, the CDR3 is TGTGCCAGCAGTTTATCTCCTGGACAGGGGACTAGCACCATATATTTT. Its protein is CASSLSPGQGTSTIYF.

The chain joins TRBV5-4 to TRBJ1-3, with D uncertain. The CDR3 spans 15 residues. Germline loops: CDR1 SGHNT, CDR2 YYREEE (reference sequence). With 2 bases removed from V and 3 bases from J, the gap between germline ends came to 12 bases. CDR3 in amino acids: CASSLRAANGNTIYF. CDR3 in DNA: TGTGCCAGCAGCTTACGGGCCGCAAATGGAAACACCATATATTTT. The full variable domain, completed using reference TRBV5-4 and TRBJ1-3, is ETGVTQSPTHLIKTRGQQVTLRCSSQSGHNTVSWYQQALGQGPQFIFQYYREEENGRGNFPPRFSGLQFPNYSSELNVNALELDDSALYLCASSLRAANGNTIYFGEGSWLTVV.

This clonotype was counted a few times. The chain couples TRBV5-1 to TRBJ1-6, with 10 bases aligning to TRBD1. V was clipped by 4 bases and J by 7 bases; unmatched bases: 2. This CDR3 region has 14 residues. CDR1 and CDR2 (germline): SGHRS, YFSETQ. Here the CDR3 reads CASSTGQGNSPLHF. In DNA form, the CDR3 reads TGCGCCAGCAGCACGGGACAGGGGAATTCACCCCTCCACTTT.

This chain links TRBV10-2 with TRBJ2-7, with 7 positions matching TRBD1. The germline gives CDR1 WSHSY, CDR2 SAAADI. CDR3 length: 13 residues. Trimming at V came to 4 bases and at J to 0 bases, leaving 0 bases not matched to a gene. In DNA form, the CDR3 reads TGCGCCAGCAGTGGGGACAGCTCCTACGAGCAGTACTTC. Translated: CASSGDSSYEQYF.

In DNA form, the CDR3 reads TGTGCCAGCAGCTCCGGACAGGGGGCGAATGCAGATACGCAGTATTTT. Encoded protein: CASSSGQGANADTQYF. This chain links TRBV7-2 with TRBJ2-3; 11 nucleotides align to TRBD1. CDR3 size: 16 residues. The germline V gene encodes CDR1 SGHTA and CDR2 FQGNSA. Trimming cost V 4 bases and J 4 bases; bases outside gene matches: 7.

The chain uses TRBV13 and TRBJ2-7; D possibly matches TRBD1 or TRBD2 (5 bases each). The CDR3 contains 15 residues. V was pared by 6 bases and J by 0 bases, with 15 bases between. Germline values: CDR1 PRHDT, CDR2 FYEKMQ (reference sequence). The CDR3 nucleotides read TGTGCCAGCAGGCTGGGGCGCGGGCTCTCCTACGAGCAGTACTTC. Encoded protein: CASRLGRGLSYEQYF.

The V and J genes are TRBV20-1 and TRBJ1-2; 7 positions agree with TRBD1. Germline CDR1 reads DFQATT; CDR2 reads SNEGSKA (reference sequence). There are 17 residues in the CDR3. The CDR3 spells CRASLPPRQGRDYGYTF. Written as DNA, the CDR3 is TGCAGGGCAAGCTTACCTCCTAGACAGGGAAGGGACTATGGCTACACCTTC.

The rearrangement joins TRBV6-1 to TRBJ1-5; maybe TRBD1 (5 bases). V was shortened by 3 bases and J by 2 bases, with 20 bases between the two germline ends. From germline, CDR1 is MNHNS and CDR2 SASEGT. The CDR3 is 18 amino acids. The CDR3 nucleotides are TGTGCCAGCAGTGAGGTAGGGTACAGGTTGATTGGCAATCAGCCCCAGCATTTT. This encodes CASSEVGYRLIGNQPQHF.

This clonotype was recorded a few times. The rearrangement links TRBV5-1 to TRBJ1-1; tentative D call: TRBD1 (6 bases). V was cut by 5 bases and J by 1 base, with 12 bases left in between. Germline V gives CDR1 SGHRS, CDR2 YFSETQ. The length of the CDR3 is 14 residues. The CDR3, as DNA: TGCGCCAGCAGTCCGGGACACTCGAACACTGAAGCTTTCTTT. Translating it yields CASSPGHSNTEAFF.

In regard to this clonotype: A junction boundary mismatches the germline segment, possibly from a read error. The genes are TRBV7-7 and TRBJ2-1; 8 positions match TRBD2. The CDR3 sequence is 17 residues long. Germline assignment: CDR1 SSHAT and CDR2 FNYEAQ (reference sequence). The CDR3 loop is CASSPTSVPTPYNEQFF. The DNA of the CDR3 is TGTGCTAGCAGCCCGACTAGCGTGCCAACGCCTTACAATGAGCAGTTCTTC.

This rearrangement joins TRBV29-1 to TRBJ2-3; D remains unclear. CDR3 length: 12 amino acids. The germline gives CDR1 SQVTM, CDR2 ANQGSEA. Between the trimmed V and J ends, which lost 4 bases and 1 base, there was a span of 6 bases. In DNA form, the CDR3 reads TGCAGCGTTGGCATGGGCACAGATACGCAGTATTTT. Its translation: CSVGMGTDTQYF.

This clonotype was counted at least ten times. This chain uses TRBV11-2 with TRBJ2-3; D gene ambiguous. The V gene lost 1 base and the J gene lost 6 bases, with 2 bases spanning the gap. The germline V gene encodes CDR1 SGHAT and CDR2 FQNNGV. The CDR3 consists of 11 residues. The CDR3 nucleotides are TGTGCCAGCAGCTTAGGGGATACGCAGTATTTT. This codes for CASSLGDTQYF.

This chain connects TRBV5-1 to TRBJ2-7; a possible D gene is TRBD2 (5 bases). This CDR3 has 15 amino acids. CDR1 is SGHRS, CDR2 YFSETQ, per germline. Trimming took off 0 bases at V and 3 bases at J, with 13 bases between the two ends. In DNA form, the CDR3 reads TGCGCCAGCAGCTTGGTCCCAGCGGAACGCTACGAGCAGTACTTC. It yields the protein CASSLVPAERYEQYF.

This clonotype has a handful of counts. The chain carries TRBV28 and TRBJ1-1; 10 bases match TRBD1. Trimming took 5 bases from V and 6 from J; bases not matched to a gene: 9. From germline, CDR1 is MDHEN and CDR2 SYDVKM. This CDR3 contains 15 residues. The CDR3: CASSQRDRGSAEAFF. The CDR3, as DNA: TGTGCCAGCAGTCAACGGGACAGGGGAAGCGCTGAAGCTTTCTTT. Combining the CDR3 with reference TRBV28 and TRBJ1-1 gives the whole variable domain DVKVTQSSRYLVKRTGEKVFLECVQDMDHENMFWYRQDPGLGLRLIYFSYDVKMKEKGDIPEGYSVSREKKERFSLILESASTNQTSMYLCASSQRDRGSAEAFFGQGTRLTVV.

The CDR3 reads CASSLVGNTGELFF. The CDR3 nucleotides read TGTGCCAGCAGCTTAGTAGGGAACACCGGGGAGCTGTTTTTT. The chain joins TRBV7-8 to TRBJ2-2; no clear D gene. CDR1 and CDR2 from the germline V gene are SGHVS and FQNEAQ. The germline V and J ends were trimmed by 1 base and 1 base, with 4 bases remaining between them. The CDR3 runs to 14 residues. The whole variable domain, filled in from reference TRBV7-8 and TRBJ2-2, reads GAGVSQSPRYKVAKRGQDVALRCDPISGHVSLFWYQQALGQGPEFLTYFQNEAQLDKSGLPSDRFFAERPEGSVSTLKIQRTQQEDSAVYLCASSLVGNTGELFFGEGSRLTVL.

This chain links TRBV24-1 with TRBJ2-3, with TRBD1 matching over 7 bases. Germline CDR1 KGHDR, CDR2 SFDVKD. CDR3 length: 16 residues. With 3 bases clipped from V and 0 bases from J, the junction kept 5 bases outside the gene matches. The DNA for the CDR3 is TGTGCCACCAGTGATGTAGGGACAGCTAGCACAGATACGCAGTATTTT. Amino acids: CATSDVGTASTDTQYF.

The rearrangement joins TRBV28 to TRBJ1-1, with no clear D. Germline CDR1 reads MDHEN; CDR2 reads SYDVKM. The CDR3 sequence is 11 residues long. V gave up 3 bases and J gave up 7 bases, with 6 bases separating them. The chain's CDR3 is CASSFRDEAFF. The CDR3 DNA sequence: TGTGCCAGCAGTTTTCGAGATGAAGCTTTCTTT.

This clonotype was recorded many times. The J gene is TRBJ1-6, the V gene TRBV12-3 or TRBV12-4; perhaps TRBD1 as D (5 bases). The CDR3 is 16 amino acids. Trimming removed 5 bases at V and 7 bases at J, with 18 bases between. The CDR3 sequence is CASSPDSGTPNSPLHF. CDR3 DNA: TGTGCCAGCAGTCCGGACTCCGGGACGCCAAATTCACCCCTCCACTTT.

This clonotype was counted between two and nine times. The rearrangement joins TRBV24-1 to TRBJ1-1, with 7 bases aligning to TRBD1. This CDR3 is 16 amino acids long. J gave up 4 bases and V 3 bases, and 10 bases lay outside the gene matches. The V gene's germline CDR1 is KGHDR and CDR2 SFDVKD. This CDR3 reads CATSDPTGRKGTEAFF. DNA for the CDR3: TGTGCCACCAGTGATCCGACAGGGCGGAAGGGCACTGAAGCTTTCTTT.

This clonotype showed up just a few times. The genes are TRBV18 and TRBJ1-6; tentatively, D is TRBD1 (5 bases). Germline CDR1 is KGHSH and CDR2 is LQKENI. This CDR3 region has 13 residues. V lost 8 bases to trimming and J lost 7 bases, with 12 bases between them. Here the CDR3 reads CASQREGNSPLHF. In DNA, the CDR3 is TGTGCCAGCCAAAGAGAGGGGAATTCACCCCTCCACTTT.

This clonotype was picked up a small number of times. This chain connects TRBV28 to TRBJ1-1, with TRBD1 as a possible D gene (5 bases). V lost 5 bases to trimming and J lost 1 base, with 14 bases between them. The germline V gene has CDR1 MDHEN and CDR2 SYDVKM. CDR3 length equals 15 residues. The CDR3 is CASSGHGTRNTEAFF. CDR3 DNA sequence: TGTGCCAGCAGTGGGCACGGGACCAGGAACACTGAAGCTTTCTTT.

This clonotype has just a few counts. The chain combines TRBV4-1 with TRBJ2-1; tentative D call: TRBD1 (5 bases). This CDR3 contains 17 residues. V gave up 2 bases and J gave up 6 bases, with 20 bases separating them. Germline V CDR1 and CDR2: MGHRA, YSYEKL. This chain's CDR3 is CASSQIQELGGANEQFF. CDR3 coding DNA: TGCGCCAGCAGCCAAATACAGGAGTTAGGTGGAGCCAATGAGCAGTTCTTC.

This chain uses TRBV29-1 with TRBJ2-1; no firm D call. Germline V CDR1 and CDR2: SQVTM, ANQGSEA. The CDR3 has 12 amino acids. V lost 7 bases and J 1 base, leaving 8 bases between the germline ends. The CDR3 nucleotides are TGCAGCGGTGGACGGTCCTACAATGAGCAGTTCTTC. It is translated as CSGGRSYNEQFF.